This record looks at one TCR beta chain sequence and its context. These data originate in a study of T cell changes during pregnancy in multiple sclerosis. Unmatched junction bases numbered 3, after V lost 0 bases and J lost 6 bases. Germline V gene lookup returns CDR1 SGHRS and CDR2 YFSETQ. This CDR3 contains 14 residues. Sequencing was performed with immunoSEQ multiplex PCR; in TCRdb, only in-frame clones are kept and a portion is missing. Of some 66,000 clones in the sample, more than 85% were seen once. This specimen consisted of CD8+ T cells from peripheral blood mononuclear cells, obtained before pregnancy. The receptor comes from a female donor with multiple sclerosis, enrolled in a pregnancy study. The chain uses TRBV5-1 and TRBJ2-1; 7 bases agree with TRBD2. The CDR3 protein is CASSLAGGGNEQFF. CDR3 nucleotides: TGCGCCAGCAGCTTGGCGGGCGGGGGCAATGAGCAGTTCTTC.